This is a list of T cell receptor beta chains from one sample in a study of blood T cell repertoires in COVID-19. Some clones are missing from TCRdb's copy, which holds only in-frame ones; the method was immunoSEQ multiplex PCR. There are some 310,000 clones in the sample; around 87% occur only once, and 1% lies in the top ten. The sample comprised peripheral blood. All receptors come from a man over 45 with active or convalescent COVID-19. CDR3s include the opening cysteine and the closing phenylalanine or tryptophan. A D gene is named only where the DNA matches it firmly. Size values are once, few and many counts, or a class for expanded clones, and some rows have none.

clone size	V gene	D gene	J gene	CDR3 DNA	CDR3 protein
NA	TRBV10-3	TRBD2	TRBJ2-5	TGTGCCATCAGTACCGGACTAGCGGGAGGCTCAGAGACCCAGTACTTC	CAISTGLAGGSETQYF
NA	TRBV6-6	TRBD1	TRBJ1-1	TGTGCCAGCAGAACAAGGGGACAGGGGGTCACTGAAGCTTTCTTT	CASRTRGQGVTEAFF
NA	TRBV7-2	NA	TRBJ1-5	TGTGCCAGCAGCTCCCAACCTGGCCTTAGCAATCAGCCCCAGCATTTT	CASSSQPGLSNQPQHF
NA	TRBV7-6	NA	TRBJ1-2	TGTGCCAGCAGCTCGGATCAAACGGGGAACTATGGCTACACCTTC	CASSSDQTGNYGYTF
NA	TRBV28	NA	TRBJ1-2	TGTGCCAGCAGTTCTCCCTTGACGGACAGAACCTATGGCTACACCTTC	CASSSPLTDRTYGYTF
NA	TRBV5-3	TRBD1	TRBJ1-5	TGTGCCAGAAGCTCCCGCGGACAGGGGCTAAATCAGCCCCAGCATTTT	CARSSRGQGLNQPQHF
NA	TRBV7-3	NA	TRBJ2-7	TGTGCCAGCAGCTTAAGTACCCCAGGGGCCTACGAGCAGTACTTC	CASSLSTPGAYEQYF
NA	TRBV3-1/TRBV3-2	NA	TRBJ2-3	TGTGCCAGCAGCCAAGAACCCCAGCGGAGGGGCACAGATACGCAGTATTTT	CASSQEPQRRGTDTQYF
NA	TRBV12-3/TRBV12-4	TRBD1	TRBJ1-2	TGTGCCAGCAGCGCTACAGGGGGCTATGGCTACACCTTC	CASSATGGYGYTF
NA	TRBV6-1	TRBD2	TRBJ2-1	TGTGCCAGCAGTGAAATCCCGGGACTAGTAGTTGGTGAGCAGTTCTTC	CASSEIPGLVVGEQFF
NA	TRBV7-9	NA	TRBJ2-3	TGTGCCAGCAGTTCAGGCTCCCCTGCGGATACGCAGTATTTT	CASSSGSPADTQYF
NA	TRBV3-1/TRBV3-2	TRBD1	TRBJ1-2	TGTGCCAGCAGCCAAGATGGACAGGCGCGAGGCTACACCTTC	CASSQDGQARGYTF
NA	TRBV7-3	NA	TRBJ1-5	TGTGCCAGCAACTATTCTACAACAGGGTTTCATATTAATCAGCCCCAGCATTTT	CASNYSTTGFHINQPQHF
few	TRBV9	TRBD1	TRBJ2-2	TGTGCCAGCAGCGTAAGTCTCGGGACAGGGGGCACCGGGGAGCTGTTTTTT	CASSVSLGTGGTGELFF
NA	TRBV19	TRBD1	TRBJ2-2	TGTGCCAGTAGCGACTACGGGACAGCGAACACCGGGGAGCTGTTTTTT	CASSDYGTANTGELFF
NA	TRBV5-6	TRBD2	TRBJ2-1	TGTGCCAGCACCCCGGCCAGCGGGAGGGGATCCTACAATGAGCAGTTCTTC	CASTPASGRGSYNEQFF
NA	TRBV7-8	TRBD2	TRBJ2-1	TGTGCCAGCAGCCTGAGACTAGCGGGGGACAATGAGCAGTTCTTC	CASSLRLAGDNEQFF
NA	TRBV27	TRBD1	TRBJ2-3	TGTGCCAGCAGTCACCGGGACAGACCTGTTGATACGCAGTATTTT	CASSHRDRPVDTQYF
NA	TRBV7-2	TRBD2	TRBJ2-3	TGTGCCAGCAGCTTGGCTAGCGGGGGGGCCTCAGATACGCAGTATTTT	CASSLASGGASDTQYF
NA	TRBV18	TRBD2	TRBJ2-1	TGTGCCAGCTCGAGCGGGAGCGGTTTGGATGAGCAGTTCTTC	CASSSGSGLDEQFF
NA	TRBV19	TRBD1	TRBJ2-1	TGTGCCAGTAGTCCATCGGACAGGGGAGGGGATGAGCAGTTCTTC	CASSPSDRGGDEQFF
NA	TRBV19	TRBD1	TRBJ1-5	TGTGCCAGTAGTACAAATACAGGGGGCCAGCCCCAGCATTTT	CASSTNTGGQPQHF